Detailed here is one T cell receptor (beta chain). V trimming: 4 bases; J trimming: 1 base; junction bases outside the gene matches: 8. Germline values: CDR1 MNHNS, CDR2 SASEGT. This CDR3 is built from 16 residues. These data come from a study of shared clonotypes between healthy human individuals. Turning to the study itself: Each donor contributed plates that comprised three CD4 naive, three CD4 memory, two CD8 naive and one CD8 memory.

The split of CD4+ cells yielded CD45RA+ naive and CD45RA-negative memory subsets. Here immunoSEQ multiplex PCR was the method, and the copy in TCRdb shows in-frame clones only, minus some. This table holds some 2.3 million clones, over 85% found once. V gene TRBV6-1 combines with J gene TRBJ2-7; 9 nucleotides align to TRBD1. Source material: naive CD4+ T cells from PBMCs. Subset given: CD45RA+ positively selected. The TCR sequence derives from a man aged 18 to 30 in good health. Some clones in this sample may be carry-over from other donors' samples. The CDR3: CASSALVGQGSYEQYF. CDR3 nucleotides: TGTGCCAGCAGTGCGCTGGTAGGACAGGGGTCCTACGAGCAGTACTTC.